The rows below give T cell receptor beta chains drawn from one sample of a study of blood T cell repertoires in COVID-19. Repertoires were generated with immunoSEQ multiplex PCR, while TCRdb's copy carries only in-frame clones and drops some. The sample has approximately 210,000 clones; 80% to 85% are singletons. Sequencing was carried out using peripheral blood. The receptors shown here come from a human donor in a cohort sampled during active COVID-19. CDR3s include the opening cysteine and the closing phenylalanine or tryptophan. The order of the fields is clone size, D gene, J gene, V gene, CDR3 DNA, CDR3 protein. The D gene is left open where the match is weak. Some rows have no size entry. The others give once, few or many, or a class for an expanded clone.

NA,NA,TRBJ1-5,TRBV6-5,TGTGCCAGCAGTACAGGGAATCAGCCCCAGCATTTT,CASSTGNQPQHF
few,TRBD2,TRBJ2-3,TRBV24-1,TGTGCCACCAGTGATTTGGATGGACTAGGCCCCACAGATACGCAGTATTTT,CATSDLDGLGPTDTQYF
NA,NA,TRBJ2-3,TRBV7-2,TGTGCCAGCAGCTTAGGCGGGGCACAAGATACGCAGTATTTT,CASSLGGAQDTQYF
NA,NA,TRBJ2-1,TRBV6-5,TGTGCCAGCAGTTATGTGAGGGACAATGAGCAGTTCTTC,CASSYVRDNEQFF
few,NA,TRBJ2-6,TRBV30,TGTGCCTGGAGTGTAGGGGCTGGGGCCAACGTCCTGACTTTC,CAWSVGAGANVLTF
few,TRBD2,TRBJ2-1,TRBV29-1,TGCAGCGTGGGGACTAGCGGGAGGGCCCATGAGCAGTTCTTC,CSVGTSGRAHEQFF
few,NA,TRBJ1-5,TRBV6-6,TGTGCCAGCAGGGGCAGGGCGGGGTCCAATCAGCCCCAGCATTTT,CASRGRAGSNQPQHF
NA,NA,TRBJ1-1,TRBV10-3,TGTGCCATCAAGGAGAAGAACACTGAAGCTTTCTTT,CAIKEKNTEAFF
NA,NA,TRBJ1-1,TRBV30,TGTGCCTGGAAGGAGGGGCTACGGACTGAAGCTTTCTTT,CAWKEGLRTEAFF
once,TRBD1,TRBJ1-6,TRBV19,TGTGCCAGTAGTACCAGGACAGGGGGAAATTCACCCCTCCACTTT,CASSTRTGGNSPLHF
NA,NA,TRBJ1-1,TRBV5-3,TGTGCCACCGAACATTCCAACACTGAAGCTTTCTTT,CATEHSNTEAFF
NA,TRBD1,TRBJ2-7,TRBV3-1/TRBV3-2,TGTGCCAGCAGCCAAGACGCAGGGGGCAACGACGAGCAGTACTTC,CASSQDAGGNDEQYF
NA,NA,TRBJ1-2,TRBV6-6,TGTGCCAGCAGTTACTCGGTAACAGGGTTTGGCTACACCTTC,CASSYSVTGFGYTF
NA,NA,TRBJ1-6,TRBV29-1,TGCAGCGTTGTGGACAAACCTAATTCACCCCTCCACTTT,CSVVDKPNSPLHF
once,NA,TRBJ1-1,TRBV11-2,TGTGCCAGCAGCTTAGTCCGGAGAAACACTGAAGCTTTCTTT,CASSLVRRNTEAFF
many,TRBD2,TRBJ2-1,TRBV3-1/TRBV3-2,TGTGCCAGCAGCCAGGGTCCAGCGGGAGTCGACGGGTCCCTTTATGAGCAGTTCTTC,CASSQGPAGVDGSLYEQFF
NA,NA,TRBJ2-5,TRBV28,TGTGCCAGCAGTTTTGAGGGCGAGACCCAGTACTTC,CASSFEGETQYF
NA,TRBD1,TRBJ2-5,TRBV6-6,TGTGCCAGCAGTACCTTCCGAGGGGGCGGACAAGAGACCCAGTACTTC,CASSTFRGGGQETQYF
NA,NA,TRBJ1-2,TRBV19,TGTGCCAGTAGTCTAAGGGAGGCCTATGGCTACACCTTC,CASSLREAYGYTF
NA,TRBD1,TRBJ1-5,TRBV6-2/TRBV6-3,TGTGCCAGCAGTTACGCCGACAGGGATAATCAGCCCCAGCATTTT,CASSYADRDNQPQHF
few,TRBD1,TRBJ2-2,TRBV2,TGTGCCAGCATGGGAGGACAGGGAAGGCCCGGGGAGCTGTTTTTT,CASMGGQGRPGELFF
NA,TRBD2,TRBJ2-1,TRBV5-4,TGTGCCAGCAGCTCGACAGCGAGGGAGGGCCGGCGAGAGCAGTTCTTC,CASSSTAREGRREQFF
NA,NA,TRBJ1-4,TRBV7-9,TGTGCCAGCAGCATCACTGGTCCCGAAAAACTGTTTTTT,CASSITGPEKLFF
NA,TRBD1,TRBJ2-3,TRBV14,TGTGCCAGCAGCGGGACAGGGGGCATGTCCGATACGCAGTATTTT,CASSGTGGMSDTQYF
once,NA,TRBJ2-6,TRBV11-1,TGTGCCAGCACCTCCCCCGCAACAGGGGCCAACGTCCTGACTTTC,CASTSPATGANVLTF
NA,TRBD1,TRBJ1-2,TRBV30,TGTGCCTGGAGATTGACAGGGAACTATGGCTACACCTTC,CAWRLTGNYGYTF
NA,NA,TRBJ1-2,TRBV7-2,TGTGCCAGCAGCTACCAGCAAGAGGCGGGCGGCTACACCTTC,CASSYQQEAGGYTF
NA,NA,TRBJ2-7,TRBV5-4,TGTGCCAGCACCCCGGACAATTCCTACGAGCAGTACTTC,CASTPDNSYEQYF
few,NA,TRBJ1-2,TRBV7-2,TGTGCCAGCACCACGGAGGCTACGTTTGGCTACACCTTC,CASTTEATFGYTF
few,NA,TRBJ1-2,TRBV28,TGTGCCAGCAGTTTCCGCGAAGCCTATGGCTACACCTTC,CASSFREAYGYTF
once,NA,TRBJ1-2,TRBV4-2,TGTGCCAGCAGCCAAGATGGGTGGGTAATATCGGGCTATGGCTACACCTTC,CASSQDGWVISGYGYTF
NA,TRBD1,TRBJ1-1,TRBV30,TGTGCCTGGAGCTCACAGGGGATAAACACTGAAGCTTTCTTT,CAWSSQGINTEAFF
NA,NA,TRBJ2-1,TRBV9,TGTGCCAGCAGCCCCCCGGGCGGAAGGGGCAATGAGCAGTTCTTC,CASSPPGGRGNEQFF
NA,TRBD2,TRBJ2-1,TRBV6-2/TRBV6-3,TGTGCCAGCACCCCTTACCGAGGTAGCGGGAGGGGTTCCTACAATGAGCAGTTCTTC,CASTPYRGSGRGSYNEQFF
once,TRBD2,TRBJ2-1,TRBV6-5,TGTGCCAGCAGTTGGCGGGAGGGGAATGAGCAGTTCTTC,CASSWREGNEQFF
NA,TRBD2,TRBJ2-1,TRBV5-1,TGCGCCAGCAGCCAGCGGACTAGCGCGGGCTCCTACAATGAGCAGTTCTTC,CASSQRTSAGSYNEQFF
few,NA,TRBJ1-2,TRBV20-1,TGCAGTGCTAGTTCGGGGATAGCTAACTATGGCTACACCTTC,CSASSGIANYGYTF
NA,NA,TRBJ2-1,TRBV7-9,TGTGCCAGCAGCTTAGGGCTAGTTGGGTTGGATGAGCAGTTCTTC,CASSLGLVGLDEQFF
NA,NA,TRBJ2-5,TRBV9,TGTGCCAGCAGCGTAGTTGACAGAGAGACCCAGTACTTC,CASSVVDRETQYF
once,NA,TRBJ1-2,TRBV29-1,TGCAGCGCTACAGATAACTATGGCTACACCTTC,CSATDNYGYTF
NA,NA,TRBJ1-2,TRBV10-3,TGTGCCATCAGTGAGTCGGCAACCTATGGCTACACCTTC,CAISESATYGYTF
NA,TRBD1,TRBJ1-2,TRBV28,TGTGCCAGCAATCCAGGGGGACGGGCCTATGGCTACACCTTC,CASNPGGRAYGYTF
NA,NA,TRBJ1-2,TRBV5-4,TGTGCCAGCAGCTTTGTGACACCTCGATGGGACTATGGCTACACCTTC,CASSFVTPRWDYGYTF
once,NA,TRBJ2-7,TRBV7-9,TGTGCCAGCAGCCCGACAGGCGACTTCGCCTACGAGCAGTACTTC,CASSPTGDFAYEQYF
NA,NA,TRBJ2-7,TRBV9,TGTGCCAGCAGCGTAGGTACAAGGGGAGGTCAGCAGTACTTC,CASSVGTRGGQQYF
NA,NA,TRBJ1-2,TRBV28,TGTGCCAGCAGTTACGTGATGCTTCCGAGAGGCTACACCTTC,CASSYVMLPRGYTF
NA,TRBD1,TRBJ2-1,TRBV4-1,TGCGCCAGCAGCCAGGGGACAGGGTTTGTCGGCGGGGAATTACACAATGAGCAGTTCTTC,CASSQGTGFVGGELHNEQFF
NA,TRBD2,TRBJ2-3,TRBV29-1,TGCAGCGGTGTACTAGCGGGAGCAGATACGCAGTATTTT,CSGVLAGADTQYF
NA,NA,TRBJ2-7,TRBV18,TGTGCCAGCTCACCAGGTGGGGGCGTCGAGCAGTACTTC,CASSPGGGVEQYF
NA,TRBD1,TRBJ1-5,TRBV12-3/TRBV12-4,TGTGCCAGCAGTTACAGGGGGCAGCCCCAGCATTTT,CASSYRGQPQHF
NA,NA,TRBJ2-7,TRBV19,TGTGCCAGTAGTATGGACGCCAGGGGGGTCTACGAGCAGTACTTC,CASSMDARGVYEQYF
NA,TRBD1,TRBJ2-7,TRBV28,TGTGCCAGCAGTAACCCCGGGACAGGGAGAGGGCAGTACTTC,CASSNPGTGRGQYF
NA,NA,TRBJ2-7,TRBV30,TGTGCCTGGAACGACCGGTGGAGAGTGAGGGAGCAGTACTTC,CAWNDRWRVREQYF